Presented here are 9 T cell receptor beta chains from one specimen sequenced in a study of blood T cells in healthy people across ages. Together with a sample-barcoded 5' primer, a J-beta primer mix was included in a second PCR lasting about 7 to 12 cycles. TCRdb redid the calling of the 5' RACE reads with MiXCR, one entry per CDR3 protein. In the table there are about 620,000 distinct CDR3 sequences, approximately 52% of which are singletons. Sequenced: blood. Source of these receptors: a woman of 80 years or more in good health.

In regard to this clonotype: This may arise from a read error, as a much more abundant clone is one base away. The chain carries TRBV9 and TRBJ2-5, with TRBD1 identical over 7 bases. Germline CDR1 and CDR2: SGDLS and YYNGEE. The CDR3 contains 15 residues. The CDR3: CANSVEGTAQETQYF. The CDR3 DNA reads as TGTGCCAACAGCGTAGAGGGGACAGCCCAAGAGACCCAGTACTTC.

V is TRBV5-1 and J is TRBJ2-5; D is possibly TRBD1 (5 bases). The CDR3 is 14 amino acids. Trimming removed 1 base from V and 0 bases from J, with 7 bases in between. Germline-derived CDR1 and CDR2 are SGHRS and YFSETQ. The CDR3 reads CASSLKGYQETQYF. The CDR3 bases are TGCGCCAGCAGCTTGAAGGGGTACCAAGAGACCCAGTACTTC.

This clonotype showed up just a few times. The chain recombines TRBV7-9 with TRBJ2-1; weak D call: TRBD1 (6 bases). The V gene lost 1 base and the J gene lost 3 bases, with 7 bases spanning the gap. There are 14 residues in the CDR3. Germline values: CDR1 SEHNR, CDR2 FQNEAQ (reference sequence). CDR3 nucleotide sequence: TGTGCCAGCAGCTTAGGGGACAACTACAATGAGCAGTTCTTC. It yields the protein CASSLGDNYNEQFF.

This chain uses TRBV5-1 with TRBJ2-1, with 8 bases lining up with TRBD2. TRBJ2-7 explains the end of the DNA better; the J call may be wrong. The CDR3 has 16 residues. Germline lookup yields CDR1 SGHRS and CDR2 YFSETQ. The CDR3 loop reads CASSSGGGNPAYEQYF. The CDR3 nucleotides are TGCGCCAGCAGCTCGGGAGGGGGAAATCCAGCTTACGAGCAGTACTTC.

The J gene is TRBJ2-1, the V gene TRBV5-1, with D perhaps matching TRBD2 (6 bases). The CDR3 has 17 residues. Looked up from germline, CDR1 is SGHRS and CDR2 is YFSETQ. Trimming removed 3 bases at V and 2 bases at J, with 18 bases between. This chain's CDR3 is CASSSDSGAFTYNEQFF. CDR3 coding DNA: TGCGCCAGCAGCTCGGATAGCGGAGCGTTCACCTACAATGAGCAGTTCTTC.

This clonotype was recorded many times. The chain couples TRBV28 to TRBJ1-2, with no clear D. CDR1 MDHEN and CDR2 SYDVKM come from the germline V gene. The CDR3 sequence is 11 residues long. V gave up 5 bases and J gave up 8 bases, with 9 bases separating them. This CDR3 is CASSAFWGYTF. As DNA, the CDR3 is TGTGCCAGCAGTGCGTTTTGGGGCTACACCTTC.

This chain joins TRBV5-1 and TRBJ2-1; 7 nucleotides align to TRBD1. V gave up 4 bases and J gave up 5 bases; unmatched junction bases: 6. The CDR3 extends over 14 amino acids. CDR1 and CDR2 (germline): SGHRS, YFSETQ. CDR3 bases: TGCGCCAGCAGCCCTGGGACAGCAAACAATGAGCAGTTCTTC. Its protein product is CASSPGTANNEQFF.

Notes on this clonotype: A much larger clone sits a single nucleotide away, making a read error possible. This chain uses TRBV3-1 with TRBJ2-3; 11 bases match TRBD2. Trimming at V came to 4 bases and at J to 4 bases, leaving 4 bases not matched to a gene. This CDR3 has 15 residues. The germline gives CDR1 LGHDT, CDR2 YNNKEL (reference sequence). The CDR3 region is CASSLASGGPDTQYF. The CDR3 DNA reads as TGTGCCAGCAGCCTAGCTAGCGGGGGGCCAGATACGCAGTATTTT.

This clonotype was counted at least ten times. Written as DNA, the CDR3 is TGTGCCAGCAGCTTAACGGGAACAGGGGGAGTAGATGAGCAGTTCTTC. Translation gives CASSLTGTGGVDEQFF. The V and J genes are TRBV7-3 and TRBJ2-1; TRBD1 matches at 8 bases. V was pared by 0 bases and J by 8 bases, with 9 bases of the junction left unmatched. This CDR3 is 16 amino acids long. Germline loops: CDR1 SGHTA, CDR2 FQGTGA.